A selection of T cell receptor beta chains follows, all from one sample in a study of blood T cell repertoires in COVID-19. Using immunoSEQ multiplex PCR, the repertoire was profiled, and TCRdb retains in-frame clones only, with some absent. The table shows about 230,000 clones, with over 80% occurring only once. The sample was peripheral blood. These receptors were collected from a woman in her 70s with active or convalescent COVID-19. The CDR3 runs from the conserved cysteine through the conserved F or W. The D gene is left open where the match is weak. Where a row states a size, it is once, few, many or the class of an expanded clone; other rows omit it.

V	D	J	size	CDR3	DNA
TRBV4-2	.	TRBJ1-2	.	CASSPAGGRDGYTF	TGTGCCAGCAGCCCCGCGGGGGGCAGGGATGGCTACACCTTC
TRBV4-1	.	TRBJ1-2	.	CASSQDPRNYGYTF	TGCGCCAGCAGCCAAGATCCCAGGAACTATGGCTACACCTTC
TRBV5-1	TRBD1	TRBJ2-5	.	CASSFYTGGQETQYF	TGCGCCAGCAGCTTTTACACAGGGGGCCAAGAGACCCAGTACTTC
TRBV24-1	TRBD1	TRBJ1-2	.	CATSDPRDRGFYGYTF	TGTGCCACCAGTGATCCCCGGGACAGGGGATTCTATGGCTACACCTTC
TRBV7-3	TRBD1	TRBJ2-2	.	CASSPGTGLNTGELFF	TGTGCCAGCAGCCCAGGGACAGGACTGAACACCGGGGAGCTGTTTTTT
TRBV9	TRBD1	TRBJ2-6	.	CASRPTGSGANVLTF	TGTGCCAGCAGACCGACAGGGTCTGGGGCCAACGTCCTGACTTTC
TRBV5-4	.	TRBJ2-2	.	CASSLAGPGELFF	TGTGCCAGCAGCTTGGCAGGGCCCGGGGAGCTGTTTTTT
TRBV19	.	TRBJ1-3	.	CASRDAGAGNTIYF	TGTGCCAGTAGGGACGCAGGGGCTGGAAACACCATATATTTT
TRBV30	.	TRBJ1-6	.	CAWSVGGSPPLHF	TGTGCCTGGAGTGTAGGGGGATCTCCACCCCTCCACTTT
TRBV9	TRBD1	TRBJ2-5	.	CASSAASGSQGAQYF	TGTGCCAGCAGCGCTGCCTCGGGGTCTCAGGGGGCCCAGTACTTC
TRBV19	.	TRBJ2-1	once	CASTTVSGYNEQFF	TGTGCCAGTACGACAGTATCCGGCTACAATGAGCAGTTCTTC
TRBV5-1	TRBD1	TRBJ1-2	.	CASSGGTGNYGYTF	TGCGCCAGCAGCGGCGGGACAGGCAACTATGGCTACACCTTC
TRBV7-2	TRBD1	TRBJ1-2	.	CASSPDRGHGYTF	TGTGCCAGCAGCCCAGACAGGGGGCACGGCTACACCTTC
TRBV4-3	TRBD1	TRBJ2-7	.	CASSQDQGQGAYEQYF	TGCGCCAGCAGCCAAGATCAGGGACAGGGGGCTTACGAGCAGTACTTC
TRBV27	.	TRBJ1-3	once	CASGPLSGNTIYF	TGTGCCAGCGGGCCCCTCTCTGGAAACACCATATATTTT
TRBV6-6	TRBD1	TRBJ1-1	.	CASTPGQGAVTEAFF	TGTGCCAGCACTCCGGGACAGGGGGCGGTAACTGAAGCTTTCTTT
TRBV19	TRBD2	TRBJ2-2	.	CASSIWTGLNTGELFF	TGTGCCAGTAGTATATGGACGGGACTAAACACCGGGGAGCTGTTTTTT
TRBV6-5	.	TRBJ1-5	.	CASSYSKQGNQPQHF	TGTGCCAGCAGTTACTCGAAACAGGGAAATCAGCCCCAGCATTTT
TRBV9	.	TRBJ1-2	.	CASSDGSYYGYTF	TGTGCCAGCAGCGACGGGTCCTACTATGGCTACACCTTC
TRBV5-4	TRBD2	TRBJ2-2	.	CASSLSRGTRVTGELFF	TGTGCCAGCAGCTTGTCGCGAGGGACTAGAGTCACCGGGGAGCTGTTTTTT
TRBV7-9	.	TRBJ2-3	.	CASSPGLSTDTQYF	TGTGCCAGCAGCCCTGGACTGTCCACAGATACGCAGTATTTT
TRBV7-9	TRBD1	TRBJ1-2	few	CASSPMDRLYGYTF	TGTGCCAGCAGCCCCATGGACAGGCTCTATGGCTACACCTTC
TRBV19	.	TRBJ1-2	.	CASSRPRIYGYTF	TGTGCCAGTAGTAGACCTAGGATCTATGGCTACACCTTC
TRBV4-3	.	TRBJ1-5	few	CASSQDIAGDQPQHF	TGCGCCAGCAGCCAAGACATCGCGGGGGATCAGCCCCAGCATTTT
TRBV3-1/TRBV3-2	TRBD2	TRBJ2-7	.	CASSRGTSVYEQYF	TGTGCCAGCAGCCGGGGGACTAGCGTCTACGAGCAGTACTTC
TRBV25-1	.	TRBJ1-1	.	CASSVQGLAFF	TGTGCCAGCAGTGTTCAGGGACTGGCTTTCTTT
TRBV2	.	TRBJ2-7	.	CASSVYIRGPRGEQYF	TGTGCCAGCAGTGTATATATCCGGGGCCCGAGGGGGGAGCAGTACTTC
TRBV5-1	TRBD1	TRBJ2-7	.	CASSSGTGGYEQYF	TGCGCCAGCAGCTCGGGGACAGGAGGGTACGAGCAGTACTTC
TRBV18	TRBD2	TRBJ2-3	.	CASSPGTSGRRTDTQYF	TGTGCCAGCTCACCCGGGACTAGCGGGCGTCGCACAGATACGCAGTATTTT
TRBV11-2	TRBD2	TRBJ2-3	few	CASSFRRESPDTQYF	TGTGCCAGCAGCTTTCGGCGGGAGAGCCCAGATACGCAGTATTTT
TRBV19	TRBD1	TRBJ1-6	.	CASSSGGSSPLHF	TGTGCCAGTAGTTCAGGGGGCAGTTCACCCCTCCACTTT
TRBV19	TRBD2	TRBJ2-1	.	CASSIIGLARGGSYNEQFF	TGTGCCAGTAGTATAATCGGGTTGGCGCGGGGGGGCTCCTACAATGAGCAGTTCTTC
TRBV11-2	TRBD2	TRBJ2-1	few	CASSLVLAGSSYNEQFF	TGTGCCAGCAGCTTAGTGCTAGCGGGGAGCTCCTACAATGAGCAGTTCTTC
TRBV7-8	.	TRBJ1-2	few	CASNRVVGAHYGYTF	TGTGCCAGCAACCGTGTTGTAGGGGCTCACTATGGCTACACCTTC
TRBV12-1	.	TRBJ2-1	.	CASSSPLADLNDEQFF	TGTGCCAGCAGCTCTCCACTAGCGGACCTAAACGATGAGCAGTTCTTC
TRBV19	.	TRBJ1-2	once	CASSIGRVWIRGGYTF	TGTGCCAGTAGTATTGGACGTGTATGGATCAGGGGAGGCTACACCTTC
TRBV6-5	.	TRBJ1-3	.	CASSPGADGNTIYF	TGTGCCAGCAGCCCAGGGGCGGATGGAAACACCATATATTTT
TRBV7-9	.	TRBJ2-3	.	CASSPQGPGDTQYF	TGTGCCAGCAGCCCACAGGGACCAGGAGATACGCAGTATTTT
TRBV3-1/TRBV3-2	TRBD2	TRBJ2-2	.	CASEGLGLAGGGHTGELFF	TGTGCCAGCGAGGGCCTGGGACTAGCGGGAGGTGGGCACACCGGGGAGCTGTTTTTT
TRBV5-1	TRBD2	TRBJ2-3	.	CASSLGGTSGSTDTQYF	TGCGCCAGCAGCTTGGGGGGGACTAGCGGGAGCACAGATACGCAGTATTTT
TRBV2	TRBD1	TRBJ1-2	.	CAKVPGQGDGYTF	TGTGCCAAAGTCCCGGGACAGGGGGATGGCTACACCTTC
TRBV7-3	TRBD2	TRBJ2-1	once	CASSSFMAGGYNEQFF	TGTGCCAGCAGCTCCTTTATGGCGGGGGGATACAATGAGCAGTTCTTC
TRBV7-9	TRBD2	TRBJ2-2	.	CASSSGLAGGTGELFF	TGTGCCAGCAGCTCGGGACTAGCGGGAGGGACCGGGGAGCTGTTTTTT
TRBV30	TRBD1	TRBJ2-7	.	CAWSRGQGSYEQYF	TGTGCCTGGAGTAGGGGACAGGGGTCCTACGAGCAGTACTTC
TRBV10-1	.	TRBJ1-1	.	CASSRGPGGTEAFF	TGCGCCAGCAGTCGAGGACCCGGGGGCACTGAAGCTTTCTTT
TRBV10-3	TRBD1	TRBJ1-1	.	CAISESTKGGATEAFF	TGTGCCATCAGTGAGTCGACAAAAGGGGGCGCGACTGAAGCTTTCTTT